This TCR beta chain was retrieved from a study of human T cells and chemical hapten exposure. This clonotype was detected many times. With V trimmed by 5 bases and J by 0 bases, 4 bases remained unmatched. The length of the CDR3 is 15 residues. Germline CDR1 LNHNV, CDR2 YYDKDF (reference sequence). The time point is: patch test 1, 2 weeks after DPC sensitization. Treatment given: therapeutic diphenylcyclopropenone sensitization with weekly scalp DPC. TCRdb re-derived calls from the RACE reads in MiXCR, one entry per CDR3 protein. Found here are some 400,000 distinct CDR3 sequences, 4.8% of them singletons; the top ten hold 2% to 2.5%.

The specimen comprised whole blood, sampled in connection with sensitization to the hapten diphenylcyclopropenone (DPC). The genes are TRBV15 and TRBJ2-1; 7 positions agree with TRBD2. The TCR was taken from a woman in her forties or fifties with alopecia areata. Some clones in this sample may be carry-over from other donors' samples. The CDR3 DNA follows: TGTGCCACCAGCGTGGGGGGGAGCTCCTACAATGAGCAGTTCTTC. Amino acid sequence: CATSVGGSSYNEQFF. The complete variable domain, with remaining parts taken from reference TRBV15 and TRBJ2-1, reads DAMVIQNPRYQVTQFGKPVTLSCSQTLNHNVMYWYQQKSSQAPKLLFHYYDKDFNNEADTPDNFQSRRPNTSFCFLDIRSPGLGDTAMYLCATSVGGSSYNEQFFGPGTRLTVL.